This TCR beta chain was profiled in a study of technical replicates of blood from several donors. Only in-frame clones appear in the TCRdb table, and some are missing; sequencing was by immunoSEQ multiplex PCR. The sample contains about 98,000 clones, more than 90% of which appear only once. Germline-derived CDR1 and CDR2 are SGHNT and YYREEE (reference sequence). V lost 0 bases and J 1 base, leaving 4 bases between the germline ends. The CDR3 totals 13 residues. This clone was observed a few times. The specimen sequenced was T cells isolated from PBMCs. The TCR sequence derives from a human donor in good health. The chain uses TRBV5-4 and TRBJ1-1, with D unresolved. The CDR3 spells CASSLAGNTEAFF. CDR3 sequence (DNA): TGTGCCAGCAGCTTGGCAGGGAACACTGAAGCTTTCTTT.